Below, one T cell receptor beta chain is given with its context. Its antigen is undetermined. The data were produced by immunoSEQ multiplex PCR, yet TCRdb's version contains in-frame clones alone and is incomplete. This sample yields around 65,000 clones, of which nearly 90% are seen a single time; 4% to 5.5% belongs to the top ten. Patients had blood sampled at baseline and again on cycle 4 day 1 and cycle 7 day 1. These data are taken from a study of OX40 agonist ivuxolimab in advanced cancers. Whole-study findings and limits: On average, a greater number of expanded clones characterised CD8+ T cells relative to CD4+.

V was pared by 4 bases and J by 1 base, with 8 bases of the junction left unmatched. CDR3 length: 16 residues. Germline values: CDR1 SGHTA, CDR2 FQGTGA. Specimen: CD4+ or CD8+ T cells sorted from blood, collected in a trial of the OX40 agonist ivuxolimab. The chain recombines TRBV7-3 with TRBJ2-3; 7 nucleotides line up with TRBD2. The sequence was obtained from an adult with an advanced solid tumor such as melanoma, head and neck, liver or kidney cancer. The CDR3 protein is CASSSGGLGGTDTQYF. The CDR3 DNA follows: TGTGCCAGCAGCTCGGGGGGACTCGGGGGCACAGATACGCAGTATTTT.